The 23 T cell receptor beta chains below all came from one sample that was sequenced in a study of long-term antiretroviral therapy in people with HIV. Assay version v3.0 of immunoSEQ was used, and it was run at survey level. The assay was immunoSEQ multiplex PCR, and TCRdb's table has in-frame clones only and misses some. The table includes 45,000 or so clones, about 95% detected once. Source: unsorted PBMCs, taken 3.7 years after starting antiretroviral therapy. These receptors all stem from a woman between 50 and 59 years old with HIV.

This clone was observed a few times. The V and J genes are TRBV5-6 and TRBJ1-4; D is unresolved. The germline gives CDR1 SGHDT, CDR2 YYEEEE. There are 17 residues in the CDR3. Trimming removed 3 bases at V and 3 bases at J, with 18 bases between. For the CDR3, the DNA is TGTGCCAGCAGCTCCCCGTTCGACGGCTTATCTAATGAAAAACTGTTTTTT. This gives the protein CASSSPFDGLSNEKLFF.

This clone was seen a few times. This rearrangement joins TRBV6-6 to TRBJ2-2; a weak D match, TRBD2 (6 bases). The CDR3 loop spans 15 amino acids. Germline CDR1 MNHNY, CDR2 SVGAGI (reference sequence). The ends were cut back, 5 bases at V and 3 bases at J, with 13 bases in the middle. CDR3 DNA: TGTGCCAGCAGTACCAGCCGGGACTACACCGGGGAGCTGTTTTTT. This translates into CASSTSRDYTGELFF.

The genes are TRBV5-1 and TRBJ1-2, with D perhaps matching TRBD1 (5 bases). Germline loops: CDR1 SGHRS, CDR2 YFSETQ. This CDR3 spans 16 amino acids. V lost 1 base and J lost 7, with 20 bases in between. CDR3 amino acids: CASSLRVGDRFGGYTF. The CDR3 DNA is TGCGCCAGCAGCTTGAGGGTGGGGGATCGGTTTGGTGGCTACACCTTC.

The chain carries TRBV19 and TRBJ2-3; D not certain. V lost 7 bases to trimming and J lost 2 bases, with 13 bases between them. The CDR3 runs to 14 residues. Germline lookup yields CDR1 LNHDA and CDR2 SQIVND (reference sequence). The CDR3 protein is CASKSAANTDTQYF. The CDR3 DNA follows: TGTGCCAGTAAATCGGCAGCTAACACAGATACGCAGTATTTT.

The chain has TRBV5-8 and TRBJ2-3, with D possibly matching TRBD2 (6 bases). The length of the CDR3 is 17 residues. CDR1 is SGHTS and CDR2 is YDEGEE in the germline V gene. Deletions cut 0 bases from V and 2 bases from J, with 16 bases between. The CDR3 region is CASSLEMEGTPTDTQYF. DNA for the CDR3: TGTGCCAGCAGCTTGGAGATGGAGGGTACCCCCACAGATACGCAGTATTTT. Together with reference TRBV5-8 and TRBJ2-3, the CDR3 gives the full variable domain: EAGVTQSPTHLIKTRGQQATLRCSPISGHTSVYWYQQALGLGLQFLLWYDEGEERNRGNFPPRFSGRQFPNYSSELNVNALELEDSALYLCASSLEMEGTPTDTQYFGPGTRLTVL.

This clone occurred once. V and J are TRBV5-5 and TRBJ1-5; 10 bases align to TRBD1. V was clipped by 3 bases and J by 2 bases; unmatched bases: 5. This CDR3 is 16 amino acids long. Germline CDR1 reads SGHKS; CDR2 reads YYEKEE (reference sequence). The CDR3 bases are TGTGCCAGCAGCTCGACAGGGGGCGTCGGCAATCAGCCCCAGCATTTT. Protein product: CASSSTGGVGNQPQHF.

The gene calls are TRBV19 and TRBJ1-2; TRBD1 aligns across 8 bases. Germline V gives CDR1 LNHDA, CDR2 SQIVND (reference sequence). This CDR3 has 17 residues. Trimming took 9 bases from V and 8 from J; bases not matched to a gene: 23. The CDR3 loop reads CASTNRGAAAGGWGYTF. In DNA form, the CDR3 reads TGTGCCAGCACCAACCGAGGCGCCGCCGCAGGGGGCTGGGGCTACACCTTC.

The chain links TRBV2 to TRBJ2-1; 11 bases are a match to TRBD2. The CDR3 is 17 amino acids. The J segment lost 5 bases and the V segment lost 1 base, leaving 7 bases of the junction unmatched. Germline CDR1 SNHLY, CDR2 FYNNEI. This CDR3 is CASSEGSGGGGDNEQFF. The CDR3 DNA follows: TGTGCCAGCAGTGAAGGTAGCGGGGGGGGCGGGGACAATGAGCAGTTCTTC.

V gene TRBV27 combines with J gene TRBJ2-7, with D possibly TRBD2 on 7 matching bases. This CDR3 comprises 15 residues. V was shortened by 3 bases and J by 4 bases, with 16 bases between the two germline ends. Germline-derived CDR1 and CDR2 are MNHEY and SMNVEV (reference sequence). This CDR3 is CASSFGRGAFYEQYF. CDR3 coding DNA: TGTGCCAGCAGTTTCGGTCGGGGGGCCTTTTACGAGCAGTACTTC.

The rearrangement uses TRBV10-2 and TRBJ2-7, with 11 bases lining up with TRBD2. In germline, CDR1 is WSHSY, CDR2 SAAADI. The CDR3 sequence is 16 residues long. The V and J ends lost 5 bases and 2 bases, in that order; junction bases with no gene match: 8. The CDR3: CASSPQGLAVAYEQYF. CDR3 DNA sequence: TGCGCCAGCAGTCCACAGGGACTAGCGGTTGCCTACGAGCAGTACTTC.

The rearrangement uses TRBV12-5 and TRBJ1-4; TRBD1 might be the D (5 bases). The germline gives CDR1 LGHNT, CDR2 FRNRAP. Trimming took off 6 bases at V and 8 bases at J, with 16 bases between the two ends. The CDR3 spans 14 residues. The CDR3 bases are TGTGCTAGTGGAGCAGGGTCCCTCGGAGAAAAACTGTTTTTT. Amino acid sequence: CASGAGSLGEKLFF.

This sequence joins TRBV30 and TRBJ2-7; the D gene is possibly TRBD2 (5 bases). Germline V CDR1 and CDR2: GTSNPN, SVGIG (reference sequence). The length of the CDR3 is 13 residues. V was pared by 0 bases and J by 7 bases, with 13 bases between. The CDR3 coding sequence is TGTGCCTGGAGTGTACACGGGGTGGGGGAGCAGTACTTC. It yields the protein CAWSVHGVGEQYF.

This chain joins TRBV6-6 and TRBJ1-1; no definite D call. This CDR3 is built from 15 residues. V was trimmed by 2 bases and J by 0 bases, leaving 10 bases between them. The germline CDR1 and CDR2 sequences are MNHNY and SVGAGI (reference sequence). The CDR3 sequence is CASSYPTRLNTEAFF. CDR3 DNA sequence: TGTGCCAGCAGTTACCCGACCCGTTTGAACACTGAAGCTTTCTTT.

V gene TRBV4-1 combines with J gene TRBJ2-1, with 11 bases matching TRBD1. This CDR3 spans 15 amino acids. Germline lookup yields CDR1 MGHRA and CDR2 YSYEKL. The ends lost 4 bases at V and 5 bases at J; junction bases unmatched: 4. CDR3 nucleotide sequence: TGCGCCAGCAGCCGGTGGGACAGGGGGAACAATGAGCAGTTCTTC. Its translation: CASSRWDRGNNEQFF.

The chain uses TRBV30 and TRBJ2-5; the D is unclear. This CDR3 contains 12 residues. Germline V gene data show CDR1 as GTSNPN and CDR2 as SVGIG (reference sequence). V was clipped by 2 bases and J by 2 bases, with 6 bases between them. The CDR3 DNA is TGTGCCTGGAGTAGGTCTCAAGAGACCCAGTACTTC. As protein: CAWSRSQETQYF.

The chain employs TRBV7-8 and TRBJ2-5; possibly TRBD2 for D (6 bases). Between the trimmed V and J ends, which lost 1 base and 1 base, there was a span of 13 bases. Germline values: CDR1 SGHVS, CDR2 FQNEAQ. This CDR3 is 16 amino acids long. Here the CDR3 reads CASSLDGGALQETQYF. The CDR3 region has the DNA TGTGCCAGCAGCTTAGATGGCGGGGCGCTCCAAGAGACCCAGTACTTC.

The V call is TRBV11-1, the J call TRBJ2-7; the match to TRBD2 covers 9 bases. Germline CDR1 reads SGHAT; CDR2 reads FQDESV (reference sequence). CDR3 size: 15 residues. V dropped 2 bases and J dropped 3; count of bases not matched to a gene: 5. The CDR3 is CASSLLAGHLYEQYF. CDR3 in DNA: TGTGCCAGCAGCTTACTAGCGGGGCATCTCTACGAGCAGTACTTC.

This chain connects TRBV11-2 to TRBJ1-4, with D tentatively TRBD1 (6 bases). The CDR3 is 13 amino acids. Between the trimmed V and J ends, which lost 5 bases and 8 bases, there was a span of 12 bases. CDR1 is SGHAT, CDR2 FQNNGV, per germline. The CDR3 DNA sequence: TGTGCCAGCAGCCCGGGACATCGAGAAAAACTGTTTTTT. This translates into CASSPGHREKLFF.

The J gene is TRBJ1-4, the V gene TRBV6-5; a weak D match, TRBD1 (6 bases). Germline lookup yields CDR1 MNHEY and CDR2 SVGAGI. The length of the CDR3 is 13 residues. Between the trimmed V and J ends, which lost 8 bases and 2 bases, there was a span of 9 bases. Here the CDR3 reads CASRDTTNEKLFF. CDR3 in DNA: TGTGCCAGCCGGGACACCACTAATGAAAAACTGTTTTTT.

This chain links TRBV5-4 with TRBJ2-5; D remains ambiguous. The CDR3 sequence is 14 residues long. V lost 4 bases, J lost 1 base, and 11 bases lay in between. Germline V gives CDR1 SGHNT, CDR2 YYREEE (reference sequence). The CDR3 region is CASSPPWAQETQYF. For the CDR3, the DNA is TGTGCCAGCAGCCCTCCGTGGGCCCAAGAGACCCAGTACTTC.

The V gene is TRBV9, the J gene TRBJ2-5; D may be TRBD2 (6 bases). The germline V and J ends were trimmed by 0 bases and 3 bases, with 9 bases remaining between them. Germline V gene data show CDR1 as SGDLS and CDR2 as YYNGEE. This CDR3 region has 14 residues. Here the CDR3 DNA reads TGTGCCAGCAGCGTAGGGCCGGGGGAAGAGACCCAGTACTTC. Amino acids: CASSVGPGEETQYF.

This sequence joins TRBV7-8 and TRBJ2-3, with 9 bases lining up with TRBD2. The germline CDR1 and CDR2 sequences are SGHVS and FQNEAQ. This CDR3 spans 15 amino acids. The J segment lost 0 bases and the V segment lost 3 bases, leaving 1 base of the junction unmatched. The CDR3 spells CASSLRGGSTDTQYF. The CDR3 nucleotides read TGTGCCAGCAGCTTGCGGGGGGGTAGCACAGATACGCAGTATTTT.

This rearrangement joins TRBV29-1 to TRBJ2-7; D may be TRBD1 or TRBD2 (5 bases each). Germline values: CDR1 SQVTM, CDR2 ANQGSEA. This CDR3 region has 12 residues. Between the trimmed V and J ends, which lost 7 bases and 1 base, there was a span of 11 bases. The CDR3 reads CSAVWGSYEQYF. Written as DNA, the CDR3 is TGCAGCGCCGTATGGGGGTCCTACGAGCAGTACTTC.